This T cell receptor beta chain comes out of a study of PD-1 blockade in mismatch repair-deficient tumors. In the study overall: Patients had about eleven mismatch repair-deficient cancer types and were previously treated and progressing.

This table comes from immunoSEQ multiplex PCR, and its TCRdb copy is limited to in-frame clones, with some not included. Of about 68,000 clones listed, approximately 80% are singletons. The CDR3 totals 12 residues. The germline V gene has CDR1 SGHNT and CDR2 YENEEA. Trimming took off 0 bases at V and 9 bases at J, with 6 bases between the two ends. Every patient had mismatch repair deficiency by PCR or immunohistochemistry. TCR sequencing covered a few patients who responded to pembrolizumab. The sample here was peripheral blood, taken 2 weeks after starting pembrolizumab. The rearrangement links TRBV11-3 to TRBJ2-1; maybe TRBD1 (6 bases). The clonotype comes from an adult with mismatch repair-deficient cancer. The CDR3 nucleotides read TGTGCCAGCAGCTTAGACAGGGGTGAGCAGTTCTTC. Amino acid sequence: CASSLDRGEQFF.